Following are 8 T cell receptor beta chains from one sample sequenced in a study of blood T cells in healthy people across ages. Sample-barcoded 5' priming and a J-beta primer mix drove a second PCR of 7 to 11 cycles. TCRdb processed the 5' RACE reads anew with MiXCR; each CDR3 protein has one entry. The sample records some 1.1 million distinct CDR3 sequences, around two fifths being singletons. Sequencing was done on a sample of blood. The origin of the receptors is a man aged 18 to 29 in good health.

This clonotype was detected a few times. The chain uses TRBV6-5 and TRBJ1-2, with D perhaps matching TRBD1 (5 bases). Germline CDR1 reads MNHEY; CDR2 reads SVGAGI. Trimming stripped 6 bases from V and 7 bases from J, with 15 bases between. The CDR3 is 13 amino acids. The CDR3 reads CASRSQGSPGYTF. The DNA of the CDR3 is TGTGCCAGCAGATCGCAGGGTTCCCCTGGCTACACCTTC.

The chain recombines TRBV20-1 with TRBJ2-1, with unresolved D. The CDR3 runs to 13 residues. CDR1 and CDR2 from the germline V gene are DFQATT and SNEGSKA (reference sequence). V lost 1 base, J lost 7 bases, and 11 bases lay in between. The CDR3 bases are TGCAGTGCTAGAGTACCTCCTGCTAATGAGCAGTTCTTC. Its protein product is CSARVPPANEQFF.

V gene TRBV20-1 combines with J gene TRBJ2-2, with 11 bases that match TRBD2. The CDR3 runs to 16 residues. Losses at the gene ends were 0 bases for V and 5 bases for J; bases not matched to a gene: 5. Germline lookup yields CDR1 DFQATT and CDR2 SNEGSKA (reference sequence). The CDR3 is CSARDRLAGGTGELFF. CDR3 in DNA: TGCAGTGCTAGAGATCGGCTAGCGGGGGGAACCGGGGAGCTGTTTTTT.

This chain links TRBV7-8 with TRBJ2-3, with D maybe TRBD2 (5 bases). The V and J ends lost 1 base and 6 bases respectively, with 14 bases between them. Germline assignment: CDR1 SGHVS and CDR2 FQNEAQ. The CDR3 consists of 15 residues. This CDR3 is CASSLGARVGDTQYF. The CDR3 nucleotides are TGTGCCAGCAGCTTAGGGGCGCGGGTGGGGGATACGCAGTATTTT. The full variable domain, in which reference TRBV7-8 and TRBJ2-3 provide the parts outside the CDR3, is GAGVSQSPRYKVAKRGQDVALRCDPISGHVSLFWYQQALGQGPEFLTYFQNEAQLDKSGLPSDRFFAERPEGSVSTLKIQRTQQEDSAVYLCASSLGARVGDTQYFGPGTRLTVL.

This clonotype has ten or more counts. V and J are TRBV20-1 and TRBJ1-2; no clear D gene. The germline gives CDR1 DFQATT, CDR2 SNEGSKA (reference sequence). CDR3 length: 11 amino acids. V lost 1 base, J lost 2 bases, and 2 bases lay in between. CDR3 sequence (DNA): TGCAGTGCTAGAGCCAACTATGGCTACACCTTC. Protein sequence: CSARANYGYTF.

The chain couples TRBV5-1 to TRBJ1-1; 7 bases map to TRBD1. CDR1 is SGHRS, CDR2 YFSETQ, per germline. V gave up 0 bases and J gave up 5 bases; unmatched junction bases: 7. This CDR3 has 15 amino acids. The CDR3 loop is CASSLDRGFVTEAFF. In DNA form, the CDR3 reads TGCGCCAGCAGCTTGGACAGGGGTTTCGTTACTGAAGCTTTCTTT.

The CDR3 here is CASSYSWAIANQPQHF. The CDR3, as DNA: TGTGCCAGCAGTTACTCATGGGCAATAGCCAATCAGCCCCAGCATTTT. J is TRBJ1-5 and V is TRBV6-2 or TRBV6-3, with unresolved D. Trimming stripped 0 bases from V and 3 bases from J, with 12 bases between. The CDR3 is made up of 16 amino acids. In germline, CDR1 is MNHEY, CDR2 SVGEGT.

This chain uses TRBV5-1 with TRBJ2-2; D gene ambiguous. The CDR3 sequence is 15 residues long. Deletions cut 4 bases from V and 0 bases from J, with 10 bases between. CDR1 SGHRS and CDR2 YFSETQ come from the germline V gene. CDR3 bases: TGCGCCAGCAGCCCGATGACACCGAACACCGGGGAGCTGTTTTTT. Translated, it gives CASSPMTPNTGELFF.